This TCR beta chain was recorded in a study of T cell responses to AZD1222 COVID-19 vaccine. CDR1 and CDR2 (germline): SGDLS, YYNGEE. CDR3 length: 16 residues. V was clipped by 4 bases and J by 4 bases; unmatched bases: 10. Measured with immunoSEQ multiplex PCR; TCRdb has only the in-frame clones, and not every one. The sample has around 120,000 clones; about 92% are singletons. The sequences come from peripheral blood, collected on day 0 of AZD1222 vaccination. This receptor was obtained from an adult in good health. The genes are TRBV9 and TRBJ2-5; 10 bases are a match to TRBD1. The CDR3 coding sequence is TGTGCCAGCAGCCCCCGTCCGGACAGGGGGGGAGAGACCCAGTACTTC. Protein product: CASSPRPDRGGETQYF.